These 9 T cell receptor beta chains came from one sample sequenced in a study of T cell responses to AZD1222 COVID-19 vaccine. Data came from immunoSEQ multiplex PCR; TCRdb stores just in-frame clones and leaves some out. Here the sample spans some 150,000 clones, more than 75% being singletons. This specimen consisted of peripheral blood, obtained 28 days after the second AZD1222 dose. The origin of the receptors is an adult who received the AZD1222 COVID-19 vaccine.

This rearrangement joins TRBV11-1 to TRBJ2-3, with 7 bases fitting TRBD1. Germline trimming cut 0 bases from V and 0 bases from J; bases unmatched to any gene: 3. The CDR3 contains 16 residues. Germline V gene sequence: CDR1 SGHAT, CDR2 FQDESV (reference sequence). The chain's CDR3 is CASSLAGQLSTDTQYF. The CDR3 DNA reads TGTGCCAGCAGCTTAGCGGGACAGCTTAGCACAGATACGCAGTATTTT.

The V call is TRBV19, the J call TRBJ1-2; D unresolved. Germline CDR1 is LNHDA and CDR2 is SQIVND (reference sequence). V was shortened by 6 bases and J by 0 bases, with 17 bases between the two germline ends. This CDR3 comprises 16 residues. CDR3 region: CASSRGTGYTNYGYTF. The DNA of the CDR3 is TGTGCCAGTAGCCGCGGAACGGGATATACTAACTATGGCTACACCTTC.

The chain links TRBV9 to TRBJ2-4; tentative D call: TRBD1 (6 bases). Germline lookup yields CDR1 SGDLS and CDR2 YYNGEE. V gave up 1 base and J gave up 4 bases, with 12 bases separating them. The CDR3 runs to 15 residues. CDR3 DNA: TGTGCCAGCAGCGTATGGACAGTAGAAAAAAACATTCAGTACTTC. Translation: CASSVWTVEKNIQYF.

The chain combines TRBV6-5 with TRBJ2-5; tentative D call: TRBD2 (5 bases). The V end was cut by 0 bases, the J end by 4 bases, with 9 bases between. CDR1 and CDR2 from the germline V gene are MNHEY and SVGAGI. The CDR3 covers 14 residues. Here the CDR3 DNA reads TGTGCCAGCAGTTACTCGCCTAGCACAGAGACCCAGTACTTC. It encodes CASSYSPSTETQYF.

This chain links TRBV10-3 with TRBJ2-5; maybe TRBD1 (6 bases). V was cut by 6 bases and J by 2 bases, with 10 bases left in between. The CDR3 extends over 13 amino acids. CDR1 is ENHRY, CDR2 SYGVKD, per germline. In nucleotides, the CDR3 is TGTGCCATCAGGCAGGGGCGGCAAGAGACCCAGTACTTC. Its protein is CAIRQGRQETQYF.

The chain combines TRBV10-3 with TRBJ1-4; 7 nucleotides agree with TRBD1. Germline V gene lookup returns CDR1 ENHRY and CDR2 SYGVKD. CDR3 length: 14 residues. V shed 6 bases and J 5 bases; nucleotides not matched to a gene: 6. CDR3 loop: CAISAGTENEKLFF. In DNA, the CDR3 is TGTGCCATCAGCGCCGGGACAGAAAATGAAAAACTGTTTTTT.

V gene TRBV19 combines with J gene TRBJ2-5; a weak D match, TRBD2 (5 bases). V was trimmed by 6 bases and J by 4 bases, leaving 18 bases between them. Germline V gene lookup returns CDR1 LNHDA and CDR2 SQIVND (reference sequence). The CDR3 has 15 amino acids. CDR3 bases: TGTGCCAGTAGCTTGCAAACTAGTCTACCAGAGACCCAGTACTTC. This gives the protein CASSLQTSLPETQYF.

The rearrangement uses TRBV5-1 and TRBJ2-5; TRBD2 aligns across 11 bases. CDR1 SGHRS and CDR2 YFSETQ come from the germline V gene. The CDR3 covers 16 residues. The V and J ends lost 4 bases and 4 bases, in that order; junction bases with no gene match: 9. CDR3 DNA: TGCGCCAGCAGCCTTAGCGGGAGGGTTTGGGCAGAGACCCAGTACTTC. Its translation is CASSLSGRVWAETQYF.

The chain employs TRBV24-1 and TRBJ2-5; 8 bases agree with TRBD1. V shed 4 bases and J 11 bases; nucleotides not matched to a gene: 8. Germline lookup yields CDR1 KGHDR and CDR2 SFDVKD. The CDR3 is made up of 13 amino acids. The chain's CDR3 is CATSDPARDRQYF. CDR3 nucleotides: TGTGCCACCAGTGACCCCGCCCGGGACAGGCAGTACTTC.